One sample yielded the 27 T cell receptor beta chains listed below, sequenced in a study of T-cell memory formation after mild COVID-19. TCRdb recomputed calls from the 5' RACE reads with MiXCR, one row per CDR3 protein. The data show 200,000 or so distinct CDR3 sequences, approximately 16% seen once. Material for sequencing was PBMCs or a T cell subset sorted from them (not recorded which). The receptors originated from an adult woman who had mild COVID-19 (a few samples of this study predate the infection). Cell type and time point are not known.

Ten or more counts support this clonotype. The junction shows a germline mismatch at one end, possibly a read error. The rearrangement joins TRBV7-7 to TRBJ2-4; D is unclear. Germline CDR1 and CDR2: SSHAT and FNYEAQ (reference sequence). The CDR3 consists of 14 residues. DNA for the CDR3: TGTGCTAGCAGCTTAGCCTCAGCCAAAAACATTCAGTACTTC. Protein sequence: CASSLASAKNIQYF.

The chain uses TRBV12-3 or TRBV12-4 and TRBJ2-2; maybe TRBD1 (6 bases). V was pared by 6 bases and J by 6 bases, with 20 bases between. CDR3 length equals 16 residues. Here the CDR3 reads CASSPLTGKHAGELFF. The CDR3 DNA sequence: TGTGCCAGCAGCCCCCTTACAGGGAAACATGCCGGGGAGCTGTTTTTT.

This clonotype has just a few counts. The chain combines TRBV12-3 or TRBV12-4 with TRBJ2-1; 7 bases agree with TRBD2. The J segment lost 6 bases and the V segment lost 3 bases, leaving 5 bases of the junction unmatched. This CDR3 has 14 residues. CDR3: CASSFSSGFNEQFF. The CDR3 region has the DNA TGTGCCAGCAGTTTCTCTAGCGGATTCAATGAGCAGTTCTTC.

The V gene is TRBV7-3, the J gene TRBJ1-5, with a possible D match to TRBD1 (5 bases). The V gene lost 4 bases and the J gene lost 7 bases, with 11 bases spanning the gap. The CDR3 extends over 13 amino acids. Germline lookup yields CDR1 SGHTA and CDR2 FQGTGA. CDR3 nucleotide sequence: TGTGCCAGCAGCTCCGGGGCAGGACAGCCCCAGCATTTT. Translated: CASSSGAGQPQHF.

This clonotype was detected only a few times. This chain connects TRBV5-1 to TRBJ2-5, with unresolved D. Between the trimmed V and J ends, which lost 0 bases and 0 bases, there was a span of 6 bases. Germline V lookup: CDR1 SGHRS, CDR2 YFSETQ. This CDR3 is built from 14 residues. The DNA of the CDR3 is TGCGCCAGCAGCTTGGCCACGAACCAAGAGACCCAGTACTTC. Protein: CASSLATNQETQYF.

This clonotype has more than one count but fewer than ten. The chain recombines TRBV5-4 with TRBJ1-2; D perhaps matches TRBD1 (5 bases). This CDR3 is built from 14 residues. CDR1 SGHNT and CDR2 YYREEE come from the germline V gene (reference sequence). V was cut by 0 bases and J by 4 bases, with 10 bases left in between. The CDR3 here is CASSLAGTGYGYTF. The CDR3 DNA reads TGTGCCAGCAGCTTGGCTGGGACGGGCTATGGCTACACCTTC.

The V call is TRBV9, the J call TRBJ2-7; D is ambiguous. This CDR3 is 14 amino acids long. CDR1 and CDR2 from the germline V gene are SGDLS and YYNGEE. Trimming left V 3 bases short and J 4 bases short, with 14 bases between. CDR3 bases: TGTGCCAGCAGCGGCGGCCCAGCCGGGTACGAGCAGTACTTC. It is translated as CASSGGPAGYEQYF.

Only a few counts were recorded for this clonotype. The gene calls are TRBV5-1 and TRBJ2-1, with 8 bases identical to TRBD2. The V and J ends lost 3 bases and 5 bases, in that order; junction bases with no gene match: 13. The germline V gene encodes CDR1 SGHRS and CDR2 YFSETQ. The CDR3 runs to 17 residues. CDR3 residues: CASSSPQSGGIDNEQFF. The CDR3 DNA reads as TGCGCCAGCAGCTCTCCCCAGAGCGGGGGCATCGACAATGAGCAGTTCTTC.

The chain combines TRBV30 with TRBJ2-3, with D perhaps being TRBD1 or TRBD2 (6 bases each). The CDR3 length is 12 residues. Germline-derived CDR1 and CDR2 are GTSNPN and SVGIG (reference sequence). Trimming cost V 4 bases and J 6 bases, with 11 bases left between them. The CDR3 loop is CAWTLGGDTQYF. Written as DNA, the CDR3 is TGTGCCTGGACATTAGGGGGGGATACGCAGTATTTT.

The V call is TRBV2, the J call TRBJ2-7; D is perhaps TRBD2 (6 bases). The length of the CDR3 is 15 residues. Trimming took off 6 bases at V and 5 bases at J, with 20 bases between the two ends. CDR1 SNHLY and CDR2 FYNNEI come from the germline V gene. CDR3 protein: CASRFALSGDDEQYF. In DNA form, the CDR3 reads TGTGCCAGCAGATTTGCCCTTTCGGGGGATGACGAGCAGTACTTC.

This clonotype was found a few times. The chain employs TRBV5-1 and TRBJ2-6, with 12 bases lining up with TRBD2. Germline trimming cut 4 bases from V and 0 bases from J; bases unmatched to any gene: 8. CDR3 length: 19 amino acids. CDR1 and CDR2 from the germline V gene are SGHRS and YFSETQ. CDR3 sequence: CASSTTGTSGLSGANVLTF. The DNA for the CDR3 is TGCGCCAGCAGCACCACAGGGACTAGCGGGCTCTCTGGGGCCAACGTCCTGACTTTC.

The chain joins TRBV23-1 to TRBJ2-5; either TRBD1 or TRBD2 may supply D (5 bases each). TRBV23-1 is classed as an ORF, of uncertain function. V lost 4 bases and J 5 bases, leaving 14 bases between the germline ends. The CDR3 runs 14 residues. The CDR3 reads CASSPSGPAETQYF. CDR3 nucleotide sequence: TGCGCCAGCAGTCCCTCGGGGCCCGCGGAGACCCAGTACTTC.

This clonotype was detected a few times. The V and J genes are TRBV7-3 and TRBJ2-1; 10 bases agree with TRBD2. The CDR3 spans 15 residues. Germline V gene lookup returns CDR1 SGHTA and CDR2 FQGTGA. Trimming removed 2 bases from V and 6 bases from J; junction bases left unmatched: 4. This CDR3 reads CASSLEASGGNEQFF. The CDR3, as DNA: TGTGCCAGCAGCTTAGAGGCTAGCGGGGGCAATGAGCAGTTCTTC.

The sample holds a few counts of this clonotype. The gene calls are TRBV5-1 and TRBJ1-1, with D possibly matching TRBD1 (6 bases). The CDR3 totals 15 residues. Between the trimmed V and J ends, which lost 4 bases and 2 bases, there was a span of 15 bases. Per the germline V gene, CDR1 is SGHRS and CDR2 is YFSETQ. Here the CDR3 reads CASSPRGAANTEAFF. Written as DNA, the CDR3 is TGCGCCAGCAGCCCGAGGGGGGCAGCCAACACTGAAGCTTTCTTT.

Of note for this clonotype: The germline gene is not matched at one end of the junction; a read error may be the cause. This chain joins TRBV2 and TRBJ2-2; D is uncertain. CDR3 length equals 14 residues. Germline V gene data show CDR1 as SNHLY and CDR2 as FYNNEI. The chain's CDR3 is CATSTTGNTGELFF. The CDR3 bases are TGTGCCACCAGTACGACGGGGAACACCGGGGAGCTGTTTTTT. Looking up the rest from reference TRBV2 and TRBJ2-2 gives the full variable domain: EPEVTQTPSHQVTQMGQEVILRCVPISNHLYFYWYRQILGQKVEFLVSFYNNEISEKSEIFDDQFSVERPDGSNFTLKIRSTKLEDSAMYFCATSTTGNTGELFFGEGSRLTVL.

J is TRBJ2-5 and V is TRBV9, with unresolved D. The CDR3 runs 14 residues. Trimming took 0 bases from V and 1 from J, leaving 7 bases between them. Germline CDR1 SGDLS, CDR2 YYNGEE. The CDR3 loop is CASSVEPAQETQYF. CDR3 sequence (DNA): TGTGCCAGCAGCGTAGAGCCAGCCCAAGAGACCCAGTACTTC. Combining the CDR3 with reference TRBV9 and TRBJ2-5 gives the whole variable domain DSGVTQTPKHLITATGQRVTLRCSPRSGDLSVYWYQQSLDQGLQFLIQYYNGEERAKGNILERFSAQQFPDLHSELNLSSLELGDSALYFCASSVEPAQETQYFGPGTRLLVL.

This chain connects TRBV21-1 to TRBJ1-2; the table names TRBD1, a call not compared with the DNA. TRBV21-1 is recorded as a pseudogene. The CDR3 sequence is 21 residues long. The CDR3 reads CASSKARLTSRFSRANYGYTF. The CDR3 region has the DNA TGTGCCAGCAGCAAAGCGCGCCTCACTTCCCGATTCTCTAGGGCGAACTATGGCTACACCTTC.

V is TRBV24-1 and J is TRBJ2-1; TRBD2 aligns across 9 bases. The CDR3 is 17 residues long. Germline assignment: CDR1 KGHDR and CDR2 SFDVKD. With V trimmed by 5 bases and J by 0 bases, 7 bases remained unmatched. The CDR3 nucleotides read TGTGCCACCAGTGGGGTAGCGGGGGTTAGCTCCTACAATGAGCAGTTCTTC. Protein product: CATSGVAGVSSYNEQFF.

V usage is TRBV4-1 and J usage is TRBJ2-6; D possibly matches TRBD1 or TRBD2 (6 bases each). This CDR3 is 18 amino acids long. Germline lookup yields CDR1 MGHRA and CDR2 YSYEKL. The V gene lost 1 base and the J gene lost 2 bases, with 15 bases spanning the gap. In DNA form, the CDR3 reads TGCGCCAGCAGCCAAGTGGGGGGCTCAGGACCTGGGGCCAACGTCCTGACTTTC. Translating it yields CASSQVGGSGPGANVLTF.

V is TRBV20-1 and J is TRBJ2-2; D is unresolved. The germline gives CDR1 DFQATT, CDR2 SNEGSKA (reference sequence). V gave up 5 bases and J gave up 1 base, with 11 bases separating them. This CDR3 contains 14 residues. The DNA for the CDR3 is TGCAGTGCTCCTAAACTTCAGAACACCGGGGAGCTGTTTTTT. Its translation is CSAPKLQNTGELFF.

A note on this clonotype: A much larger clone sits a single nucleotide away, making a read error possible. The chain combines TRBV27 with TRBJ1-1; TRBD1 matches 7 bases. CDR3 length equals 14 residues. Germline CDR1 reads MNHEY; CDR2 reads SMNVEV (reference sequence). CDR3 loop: CAGRGNRGNTEAFF. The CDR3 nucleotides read TGTGCCGGCAGGGGGAACAGGGGTAACACTGAAGCTTTCTTT.

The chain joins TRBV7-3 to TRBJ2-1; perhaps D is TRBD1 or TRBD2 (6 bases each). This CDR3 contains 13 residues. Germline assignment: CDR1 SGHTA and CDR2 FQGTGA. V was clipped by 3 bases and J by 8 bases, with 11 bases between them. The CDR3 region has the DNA TGTGCCAGCAGCTTGAGGGGGGCGGATGAGCAGTTCTTC. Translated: CASSLRGADEQFF.

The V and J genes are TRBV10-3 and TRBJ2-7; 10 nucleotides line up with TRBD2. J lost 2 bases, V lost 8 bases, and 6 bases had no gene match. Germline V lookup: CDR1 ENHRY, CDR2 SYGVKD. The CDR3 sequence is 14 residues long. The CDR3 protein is CAIRASGSPYEQYF. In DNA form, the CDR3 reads TGTGCCATCCGGGCTAGCGGGAGCCCCTACGAGCAGTACTTC.

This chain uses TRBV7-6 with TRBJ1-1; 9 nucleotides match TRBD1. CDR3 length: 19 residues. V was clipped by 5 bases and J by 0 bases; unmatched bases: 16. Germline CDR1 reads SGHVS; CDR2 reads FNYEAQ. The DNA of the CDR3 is TGTGCCAGCAGCGCACCACCGGGACAGGGAAGAAGCTTGAACACTGAAGCTTTCTTT. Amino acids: CASSAPPGQGRSLNTEAFF.

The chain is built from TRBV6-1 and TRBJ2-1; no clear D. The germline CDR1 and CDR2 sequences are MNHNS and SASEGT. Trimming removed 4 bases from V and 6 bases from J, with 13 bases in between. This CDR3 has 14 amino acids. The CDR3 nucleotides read TGTGCCAGCAGTGGCACTGACCACTTCAATGAGCAGTTCTTC. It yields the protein CASSGTDHFNEQFF.

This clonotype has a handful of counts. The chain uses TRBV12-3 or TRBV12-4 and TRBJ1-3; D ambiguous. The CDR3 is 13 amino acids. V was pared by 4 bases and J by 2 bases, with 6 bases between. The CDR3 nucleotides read TGTGCCAGCAGTTCCTATCCTGGAAACACCATATATTTT. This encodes CASSSYPGNTIYF.

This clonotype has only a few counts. The CDR3 nucleotides read TGCAGTGCTAGGAGACAGGGGGCCTACAATGAGCAGTTCTTC. Translation gives CSARRQGAYNEQFF. This sequence joins TRBV20-1 and TRBJ2-1; 9 bases line up with TRBD1. CDR1 is DFQATT and CDR2 is SNEGSKA in the germline V gene (reference sequence). Unmatched junction bases numbered 2, after V lost 3 bases and J lost 2 bases. The CDR3 is 14 amino acids.